This TCR beta chain was documented in a study of control samples from healthy donors and cancer patients. The protocol was immunoSEQ multiplex PCR, while the TCRdb copy is restricted to in-frame clones and leaves out a portion. The data contain about 69,000 clones, approximately 80% of them singletons. The CDR3 consists of 14 residues. V lost 5 bases and J lost 5, with 14 bases in between. CDR1 is LNHDA and CDR2 is SQIVND in the germline V gene (reference sequence). This receptor was taken from a woman in her forties or fifties with lung cancer. The gene calls are TRBV19 and TRBJ2-3; tentatively, D is TRBD1 or TRBD2 (5 bases each). Sequencing input: PBMCs. This chain's CDR3 is CASSFRDLRDTQYF. CDR3 sequence (DNA): TGTGCCAGTAGTTTCCGGGACCTCCGAGATACGCAGTATTTT.